A selection of T cell receptor beta chains follows, all from one sample in a study of identical twins. TCRdb redid the calling of the 5' RACE reads with MiXCR, one entry per CDR3 protein. Here the sample spans about 100,000 distinct CDR3 sequences, under 6.5% being singletons. Input material: memory T cells sorted from blood. The receptor set was obtained from a woman between 45 and 60 years old in good health. Each CDR3 is given with its conserved first and last residue. The D gene is left open where the match is weak. Clone size is stated in some rows and not others, as once, few, many or a class when expanded.

once | TRBJ2-7 | . | TRBV5-1 | CASSLEATRGGEQYF | TGCGCCAGCAGCTTGGAAGCGACTAGAGGCGGCGAGCAGTACTTC
many | TRBJ2-7 | . | TRBV7-8 | CASSFSRDRLIPAYF | TGTGCCAGCAGCTTCAGCCGGGACCGACTCATCCCGGCGTACTTC
many | TRBJ2-7 | . | TRBV29-1 | CSVVTGASYEQYF | TGCAGCGTAGTGACAGGAGCCTCCTACGAGCAGTACTTC
many | TRBJ1-4 | . | TRBV20-1 | CSARDRQHREKLFF | TGCAGTGCTAGAGATCGGCAGCACCGTGAAAAACTGTTTTTT
many | TRBJ2-1 | . | TRBV4-2 | CASSNGADYNEQFF | TGTGCCAGCTCGAACGGGGCAGACTACAATGAGCAGTTCTTC
few | TRBJ2-7 | . | TRBV11-2 | CASSTGGGEYF | TGTGCCAGCAGCACAGGGGGGGGGGAGTACTTC
many | TRBJ2-3 | TRBD2 | TRBV5-1 | CASSLRGTSDTDTQYF | TGCGCCAGCAGCTTGAGAGGGACTAGCGACACAGATACGCAGTATTTT
many | TRBJ1-5 | TRBD1 | TRBV19 | CASSRDRDQPQHF | TGTGCCAGTAGCCGGGACAGGGATCAGCCCCAGCATTTT
few | TRBJ2-1 | . | TRBV28 | CASSLTSSSSYNEQFF | TGTGCCAGCAGTTTAACTTCGAGTAGCTCCTACAATGAGCAGTTCTTC
few | TRBJ2-1 | . | TRBV11-2 | CASRPGQLNNEQFF | TGTGCCAGCAGACCCGGACAGCTCAACAATGAGCAGTTCTTC
many | TRBJ2-3 | . | TRBV12-3/TRBV12-4 | CASSPLSSTDTQYF | TGTGCCAGCAGTCCCCTTTCGTCCACAGATACGCAGTATTTT
many | TRBJ1-2 | . | TRBV5-5 | CASSPRGGRNYGYTF | TGTGCCAGCAGCCCGAGGGGGGGGCGAAACTATGGCTACACCTTC
many | TRBJ2-3 | . | TRBV3-1 | CASSQAGASTDTQYF | TGTGCCAGCAGCCAAGCAGGGGCCAGCACAGATACGCAGTATTTT
many | TRBJ2-5 | . | TRBV10-3 | CAITPRVQTGETQYF | TGTGCCATCACCCCCAGGGTCCAAACCGGGGAGACCCAGTACTTC
many | TRBJ2-1 | . | TRBV2 | CASSQGTSEQFF | TGTGCCAGCAGTCAGGGGACCAGTGAGCAGTTCTTC
few | TRBJ2-3 | . | TRBV6-2/TRBV6-3 | CASKGLLNTDTQYF | TGTGCCAGCAAAGGACTTCTGAACACAGATACGCAGTATTTT
many | TRBJ2-2 | TRBD2 | TRBV5-6 | CASSLGLAGRNTGELFF | TGTGCCAGCAGCTTGGGACTAGCGGGTAGAAACACCGGGGAGCTGTTTTTT
many | TRBJ2-2 | . | TRBV5-1 | CASSLQGSNTGELFF | TGCGCCAGCAGCTTGCAGGGTTCGAACACCGGGGAGCTGTTTTTT
few | TRBJ2-5 | TRBD2 | TRBV6-5 | CASSYSKLAGIETQYF | TGTGCCAGCAGTTACTCGAAGCTAGCGGGAATAGAGACCCAGTACTTC
many | TRBJ1-2 | . | TRBV29-1 | CSVYRPNYGYTF | TGCAGCGTTTACAGACCTAACTATGGCTACACCTTC
. | TRBJ2-3 | . | TRBV5-5 | CASSLVGDLDTQYF | TGTGCCAGCAGCTTGGTCGGGGATCTAGATACGCAGTATTTT
many | TRBJ2-2 | . | TRBV25-1 | CASRRYTGELFF | TGTGCCAGCAGACGGTACACCGGGGAGCTGTTTTTT
many | TRBJ2-7 | . | TRBV21-1 | CASSPVASGRIHEQYF | TGTGCCAGCAGCCCTGTAGCTAGCGGGAGGATCCACGAGCAGTACTTC
many | TRBJ1-4 | . | TRBV28 | CASSLATGGRWEKLFF | TGTGCCAGCAGTTTAGCTACTGGGGGGCGCTGGGAAAAACTGTTTTTT
many | TRBJ1-2 | . | TRBV5-6 | CASSRNGWNYGYTF | TGTGCCAGCAGTCGTAATGGCTGGAACTATGGCTACACCTTC
. | TRBJ2-3 | . | TRBV12-3/TRBV12-4 | CASSAHSGDTQYF | TGTGCCAGCAGTGCCCACAGTGGAGATACGCAGTATTTT
many | TRBJ2-1 | . | TRBV7-8 | CASSFDSSQQFF | TGTGCCAGCAGCTTTGACAGTTCTCAGCAGTTCTTC
many | TRBJ2-5 | . | TRBV28 | CASSAPGSRQQETQYF | TGTGCCAGCAGTGCCCCAGGTAGCAGACAACAAGAGACCCAGTACTTC
few | TRBJ2-5 | . | TRBV29-1 | CSVGTGSGGTQYF | TGCAGCGTCGGGACAGGTTCGGGAGGGACCCAGTACTTC
many | TRBJ2-2 | TRBD1 | TRBV2 | CASTDRGASGELFF | TGTGCCAGCACCGACAGGGGAGCCTCCGGGGAGCTGTTTTTT
few | TRBJ2-1 | . | TRBV6-1 | CASSEHAQRNEQFF | TGTGCCAGCAGTGAACACGCCCAACGTAATGAGCAGTTCTTC
many | TRBJ2-6 | . | TRBV12-5 | CASAQSSGANVLTF | TGTGCTAGTGCCCAATCCTCCGGGGCCAACGTCCTGACTTTC
many | TRBJ1-1 | TRBD1 | TRBV20-1 | CSAPGGSLNTEAFF | TGCAGTGCTCCAGGGGGCAGTTTGAACACTGAAGCTTTCTTT
many | TRBJ2-3 | . | TRBV29-1 | CSVEEIQPRVAGTDTQYF | TGCAGCGTTGAGGAAATCCAGCCCCGGGTAGCAGGTACAGATACGCAGTATTTT
many | TRBJ1-3 | . | TRBV11-2 | CASSSPGGGNTIYF | TGTGCCAGCAGCTCGCCGGGGGGAGGAAACACCATATATTTT
many | TRBJ2-2 | . | TRBV3-1 | CASSNLPSELFF | TGTGCCAGCAGCAACCTCCCCAGTGAGCTGTTTTTT
many | TRBJ1-2 | . | TRBV13 | CASSFVGVGADGYTF | TGTGCCAGCAGCTTCGTCGGTGTCGGGGCGGATGGCTACACCTTC
many | TRBJ1-2 | TRBD1 | TRBV5-1 | CASSRDSANYGYTF | TGCGCCAGCAGCCGGGACAGCGCTAACTATGGCTACACCTTC
many | TRBJ2-4 | TRBD2 | TRBV5-6 | CASSPPTSGRNIQYF | TGTGCCAGCAGCCCGCCCACTAGCGGGAGAAACATTCAGTACTTC
many | TRBJ2-3 | TRBD2 | TRBV5-1 | CASSFKREGRGDTQYF | TGCGCCAGCAGCTTCAAGCGGGAGGGCCGTGGAGATACGCAGTATTTT
many | TRBJ1-3 | . | TRBV20-1 | CSARGPTGNTIYF | TGCAGTGCTAGAGGCCCTACTGGAAACACCATATATTTT
many | TRBJ2-7 | TRBD2 | TRBV27 | CASMTSGRAGISYEQYF | TGTGCCAGCATGACTAGCGGGAGGGCCGGGATCTCCTACGAGCAGTACTTC